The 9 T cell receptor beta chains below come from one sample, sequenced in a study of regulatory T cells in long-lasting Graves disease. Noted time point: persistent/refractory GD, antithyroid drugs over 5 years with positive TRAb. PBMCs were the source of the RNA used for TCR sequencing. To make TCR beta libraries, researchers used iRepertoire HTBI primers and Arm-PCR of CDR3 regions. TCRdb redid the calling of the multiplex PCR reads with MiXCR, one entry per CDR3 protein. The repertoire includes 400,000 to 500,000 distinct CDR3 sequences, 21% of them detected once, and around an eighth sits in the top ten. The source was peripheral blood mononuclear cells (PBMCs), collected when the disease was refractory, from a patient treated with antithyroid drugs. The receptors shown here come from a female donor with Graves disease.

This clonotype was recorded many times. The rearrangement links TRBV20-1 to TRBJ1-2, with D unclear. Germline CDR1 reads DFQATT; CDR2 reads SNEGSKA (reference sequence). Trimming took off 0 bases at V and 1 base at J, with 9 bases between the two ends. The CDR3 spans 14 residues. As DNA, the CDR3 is TGCAGTGCTAGAGAAGGGAGGGATAACTATGGCTACACCTTC. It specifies CSAREGRDNYGYTF.

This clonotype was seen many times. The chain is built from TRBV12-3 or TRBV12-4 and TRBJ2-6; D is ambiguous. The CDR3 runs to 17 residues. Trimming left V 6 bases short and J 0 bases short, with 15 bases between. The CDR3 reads CASSLHDILSGANVLTF. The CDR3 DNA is TGTGCCAGCAGCTTGCATGACATTCTCTCTGGGGCCAACGTCCTGACTTTC.

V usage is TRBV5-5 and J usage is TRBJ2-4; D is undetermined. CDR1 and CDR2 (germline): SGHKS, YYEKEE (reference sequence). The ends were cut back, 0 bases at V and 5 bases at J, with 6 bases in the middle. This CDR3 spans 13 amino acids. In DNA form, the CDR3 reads TGTGCCAGCAGCTTGGCGGCAGAAAACATTCAGTACTTC. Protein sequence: CASSLAAENIQYF. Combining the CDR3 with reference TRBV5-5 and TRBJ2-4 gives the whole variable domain DAGVTQSPTHLIKTRGQQVTLRCSPISGHKSVSWYQQVLGQGPQFIFQYYEKEERGRGNFPDRFSARQFPNYSSELNVNALLLGDSALYLCASSLAAENIQYFGAGTRLSVL.

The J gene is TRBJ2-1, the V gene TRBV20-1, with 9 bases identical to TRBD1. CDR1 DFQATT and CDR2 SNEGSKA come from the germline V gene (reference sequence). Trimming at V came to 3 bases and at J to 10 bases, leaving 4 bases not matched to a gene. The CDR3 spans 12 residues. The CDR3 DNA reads TGCAGTGCTAGGGGACAGGGCCGCGAGCAGTTCTTC. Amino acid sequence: CSARGQGREQFF.

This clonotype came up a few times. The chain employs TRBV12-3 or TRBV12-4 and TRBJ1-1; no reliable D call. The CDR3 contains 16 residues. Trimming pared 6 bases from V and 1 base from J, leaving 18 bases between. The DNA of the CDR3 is TGTGCCAGCAGCGTGACCACGGAGGGTGGGAACACTGAAGCTTTCTTT. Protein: CASSVTTEGGNTEAFF.

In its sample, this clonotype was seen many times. This CDR3 reads CATSSLLSGQSKEQYF. DNA of the CDR3: TGTGCCACCAGCAGCTTGTTGTCGGGCCAGAGTAAAGAGCAGTACTTC. This chain links TRBV15 with TRBJ2-7, with D unclear. The V end lost 3 bases, the J end lost 7 bases, and 22 bases lay between the germline ends. The germline V gene has CDR1 LNHNV and CDR2 YYDKDF (reference sequence). This CDR3 spans 16 amino acids.

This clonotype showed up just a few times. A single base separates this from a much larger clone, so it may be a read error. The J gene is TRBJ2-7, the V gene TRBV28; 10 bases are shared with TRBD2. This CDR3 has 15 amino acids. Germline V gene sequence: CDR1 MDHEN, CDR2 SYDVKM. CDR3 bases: TGTGTCAGCAGTTTACCGACTAGCGGGTACTACGAGCAGTACTTC. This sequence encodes CVSSLPTSGYYEQYF.

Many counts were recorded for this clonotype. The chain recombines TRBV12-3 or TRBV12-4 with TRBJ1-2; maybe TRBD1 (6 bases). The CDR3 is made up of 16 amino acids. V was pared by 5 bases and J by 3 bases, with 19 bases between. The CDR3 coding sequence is TGTGCCAGCAGTACCGCCCTTGGGGGGCCGGACTATGGCTACACCTTC. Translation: CASSTALGGPDYGYTF.

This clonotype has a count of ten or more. The chain's CDR3 is CASSILGQASYNEQFF. The CDR3, as DNA: TGTGCCAGTAGTATCTTAGGACAGGCGTCCTACAATGAGCAGTTCTTC. The genes are TRBV19 and TRBJ2-1, with 7 bases fitting TRBD1. Trimming cost V 3 bases and J 1 base; bases outside gene matches: 6. The CDR3 length is 16 residues. Germline CDR1 is LNHDA and CDR2 is SQIVND (reference sequence).